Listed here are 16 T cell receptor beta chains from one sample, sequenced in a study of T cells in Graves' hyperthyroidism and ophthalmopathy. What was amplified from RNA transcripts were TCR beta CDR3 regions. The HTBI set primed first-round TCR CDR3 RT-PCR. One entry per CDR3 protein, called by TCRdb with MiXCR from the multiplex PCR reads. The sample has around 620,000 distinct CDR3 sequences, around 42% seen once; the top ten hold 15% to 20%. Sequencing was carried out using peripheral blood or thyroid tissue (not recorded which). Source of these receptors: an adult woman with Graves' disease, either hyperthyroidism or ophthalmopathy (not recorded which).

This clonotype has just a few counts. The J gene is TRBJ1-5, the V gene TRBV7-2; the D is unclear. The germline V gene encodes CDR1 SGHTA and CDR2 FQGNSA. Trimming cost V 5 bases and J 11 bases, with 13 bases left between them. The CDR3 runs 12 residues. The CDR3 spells CASSPTGETQHF. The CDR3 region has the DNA TGTGCCAGCAGCCCCACCGGGGAGACCCAGCATTTT.

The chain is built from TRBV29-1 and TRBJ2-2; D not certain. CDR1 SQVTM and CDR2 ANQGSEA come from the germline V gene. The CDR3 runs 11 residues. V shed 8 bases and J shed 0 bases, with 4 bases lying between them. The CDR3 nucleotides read TGCAGCATCTCGAACACCGGGGAGCTGTTTTTT. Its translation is CSISNTGELFF.

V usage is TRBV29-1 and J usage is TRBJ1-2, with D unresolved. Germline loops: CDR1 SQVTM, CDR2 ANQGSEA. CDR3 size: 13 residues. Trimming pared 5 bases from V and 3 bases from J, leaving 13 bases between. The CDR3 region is CSVSDMRDYGYTF. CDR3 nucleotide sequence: TGCAGCGTTTCTGACATGAGGGACTATGGCTACACCTTC.

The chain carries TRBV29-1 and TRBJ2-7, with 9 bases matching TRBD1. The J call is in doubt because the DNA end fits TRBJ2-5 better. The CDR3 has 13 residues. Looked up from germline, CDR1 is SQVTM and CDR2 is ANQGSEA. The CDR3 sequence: CSVAGTGRETQYF. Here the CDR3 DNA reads TGCAGCGTTGCGGGGACAGGGAGGGAGACCCAGTACTTC.

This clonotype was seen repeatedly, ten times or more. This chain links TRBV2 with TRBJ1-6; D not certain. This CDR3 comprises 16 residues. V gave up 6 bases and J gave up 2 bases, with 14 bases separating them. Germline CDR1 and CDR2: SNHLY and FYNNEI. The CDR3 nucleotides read TGTGCCAGCAGGGACCGCTCGGGGACCTATAATTCACCCCTCCACTTT. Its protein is CASRDRSGTYNSPLHF.

CDR3 in amino acids: CASSRLTGDNNSPLHF. The CDR3 DNA follows: TGTGCCAGCAGCCGATTAACGGGAGACAATAATTCACCCCTCCACTTT. V is TRBV14 and J is TRBJ1-6; D ambiguous. The germline V gene encodes CDR1 SGHDN and CDR2 FVKESK. CDR3 length: 16 residues. V lost 4 bases and J lost 5, with 15 bases in between.

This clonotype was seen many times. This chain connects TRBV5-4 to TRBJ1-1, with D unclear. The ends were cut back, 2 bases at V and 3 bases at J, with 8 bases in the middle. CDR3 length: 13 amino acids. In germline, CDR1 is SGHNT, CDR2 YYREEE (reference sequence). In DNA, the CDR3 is TGTGCCAGCAGCTTTGGGGATTACACTGAAGCTTTCTTT. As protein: CASSFGDYTEAFF. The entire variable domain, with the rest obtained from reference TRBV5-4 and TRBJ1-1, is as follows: ETGVTQSPTHLIKTRGQQVTLRCSSQSGHNTVSWYQQALGQGPQFIFQYYREEENGRGNFPPRFSGLQFPNYSSELNVNALELDDSALYLCASSFGDYTEAFFGQGTRLTVV.

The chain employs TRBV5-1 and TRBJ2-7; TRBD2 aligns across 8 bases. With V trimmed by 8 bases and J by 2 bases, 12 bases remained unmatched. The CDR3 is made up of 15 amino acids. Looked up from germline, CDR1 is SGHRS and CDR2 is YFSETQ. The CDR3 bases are TGCGCCAGTGAGGGAGCGGGAGAGTTTGCCTACGAGCAGTACTTC. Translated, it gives CASEGAGEFAYEQYF.

CDR3 amino acids: CSARTGYSPLHF. DNA of the CDR3: TGCAGTGCTAGGACAGGTTATTCACCCCTCCACTTT. The genes are TRBV20-1 and TRBJ1-6; D perhaps matches TRBD1 (6 bases). This CDR3 is built from 12 residues. V lost 3 bases and J 8 bases, leaving 8 bases between the germline ends. The germline CDR1 and CDR2 sequences are DFQATT and SNEGSKA (reference sequence).

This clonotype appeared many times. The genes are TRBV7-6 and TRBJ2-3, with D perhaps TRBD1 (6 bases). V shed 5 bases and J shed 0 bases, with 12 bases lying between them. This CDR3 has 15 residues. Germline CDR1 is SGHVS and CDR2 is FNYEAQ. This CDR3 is CASSQGGGSTDTQYF. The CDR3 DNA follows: TGTGCCAGCAGCCAAGGGGGTGGCAGCACAGATACGCAGTATTTT.

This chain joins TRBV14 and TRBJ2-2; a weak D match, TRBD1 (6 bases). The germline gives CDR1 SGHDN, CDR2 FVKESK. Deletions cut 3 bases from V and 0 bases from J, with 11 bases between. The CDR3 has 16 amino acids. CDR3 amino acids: CASSQGQFANTGELFF. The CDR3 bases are TGTGCCAGCAGCCAGGGACAATTCGCGAACACCGGGGAGCTGTTTTTT.

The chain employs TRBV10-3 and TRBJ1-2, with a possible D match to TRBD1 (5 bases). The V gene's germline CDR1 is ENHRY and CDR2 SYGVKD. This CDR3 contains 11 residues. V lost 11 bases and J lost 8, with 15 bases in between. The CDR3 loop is CAVPRGDGYTF. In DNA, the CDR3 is TGTGCCGTCCCCCGAGGGGACGGCTACACCTTC.

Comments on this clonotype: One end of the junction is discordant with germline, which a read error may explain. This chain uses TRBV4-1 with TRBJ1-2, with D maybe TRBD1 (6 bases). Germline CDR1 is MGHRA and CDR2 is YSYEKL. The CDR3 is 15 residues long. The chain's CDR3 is CASSQVPEGDYGYTF. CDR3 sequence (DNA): TGTGCCAGCAGCCAAGTGCCGGAGGGGGACTATGGCTACACCTTC.

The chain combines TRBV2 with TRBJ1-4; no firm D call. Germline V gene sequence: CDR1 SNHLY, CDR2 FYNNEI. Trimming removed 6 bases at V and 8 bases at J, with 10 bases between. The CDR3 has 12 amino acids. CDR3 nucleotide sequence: TGTGCCAGCAGAGCGAAACAGGAAAAACTGTTTTTT. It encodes CASRAKQEKLFF.

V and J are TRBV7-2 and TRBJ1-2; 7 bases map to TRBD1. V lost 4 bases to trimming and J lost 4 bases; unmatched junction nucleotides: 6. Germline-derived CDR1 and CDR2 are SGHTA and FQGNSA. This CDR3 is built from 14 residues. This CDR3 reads CASSYRSGGYGYTF. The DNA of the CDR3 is TGTGCCAGCAGCTACCGTTCAGGGGGCTATGGCTACACCTTC. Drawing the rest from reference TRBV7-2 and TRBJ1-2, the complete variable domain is GAGVSQSPSNKVTEKGKDVELRCDPISGHTALYWYRQSLGQGLEFLIYFQGNSAPDKSGLPSDRFSAERTGGSVSTLTIQRTQQEDSAVYLCASSYRSGGYGYTFGSGTRLTVV.

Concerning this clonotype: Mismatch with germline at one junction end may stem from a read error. CDR3 sequence (DNA): TGTGCCACCAGCAGAACTATACTAGCGGGATTTGGGGAGCAATACTTC. Translated, it gives CATSRTILAGFGEQYF. The chain has TRBV15 and TRBJ2-7; 10 bases line up with TRBD2. This CDR3 region has 16 residues. Germline CDR1 reads LNHNV; CDR2 reads YYDKDF (reference sequence).